The T cell receptor beta chain described here comes from a study of blood T cell repertoires in COVID-19 (dated by TCRdb to 2018 to 2020). For context, the study as a whole: The collaborator samples originated in the United States, Italy and Spain and spanned the acute and convalescent phases of COVID-19. The dataset comprised deeply sampled blood TCRbeta repertoires from subjects exposed to, actively infected with, or recovered from COVID-19. The repertoires were released in a freely available public database meant as a resource for research on the immune response to SARS-CoV-2. Where available, HLA class I and class II types were obtained from metadata supplied by the sample provider rather than from assay-based typing. Sample metadata almost always included a de-identified subject ID, COVID-19 status, age in years and sex. The material from the prospective study consisted of cDNA or gDNA derived from T cells, B-cell-depleted T cells, or PBMCs. The samples were drawn from the first 160 participants of the ongoing ImmuneRACE study and from 1,254 subjects provided by 6 global collaborators.

TCRbeta CDR3 regions were amplified from genomic DNA using the immunoSEQ Assay, a bias-controlled multiplex PCR. The paper's data handling went like this. Within the assay, amplification of reference gene primers was used to estimate how many nucleated cells each sample contained. To quantify the absolute abundance of each unique TCRbeta CDR3 rearrangement, sequence reads were collapsed and filtered. Productive Simpson clonality was computed per sample as the square root of Simpson's diversity index over productive rearrangements. TCRdb carries this immuneACCESS record with in-frame sequences only. Its versions omit some clonotypes, under half of them owing to an unresolved V gene in the studies checked, with the rest unexplained. V and J calls and clone size follow that table, whereas D and trimming were derived from the DNA. The sample contains 200,000 to 250,000 clones, around 89% of them found a single time. The leading ten clones occupy around 16% of the sample.

In the prospective study, participants were 18 to 89 years old, resided in 24 geographic areas of the United States, and were enrolled through a virtual design. In the prospective study, cohorts were assigned on the basis of participant-reported clinical history obtained from a screening survey and a study questionnaire. A participant counted as exposed if, within 2 weeks of entering the study, that participant had been in contact with someone who had a PCR-confirmed or clinician-diagnosed COVID-19 case. Mobile phlebotomists in the prospective study collected whole blood, serum and a nasopharyngeal or oropharyngeal swab from every participant. Over an approximately 2-month period, participants in the prospective study had the option of providing additional blood draws and questionnaires. Blood samples from the prospective study were shipped frozen or at room temperature prior to DNA extraction.

About this clone itself: Its target antigen remains unknown. Per-base qualities were not stored, and no clone one base away is much larger.

Findings and caveats that apply to the study as a whole: Clinical and demographic metadata were provided uncurated, with the amount varying by source and participant.

The sequence came from a man younger than 40 who had been exposed to COVID-19. Sequencing used PBMCs or T cells enriched from blood (not recorded which).

The CDR3 protein: CASRVGGRDNEQFF. The DNA sequence reads TGTGCCAGCAGGGTAGGTGGCCGGGACAATGAGCAGTTCTTC. The chain couples TRBV7-9 to TRBJ2-1; the D gene assignment is ambiguous. V and J are truncated by 6 bases and 5 bases respectively, leaving an intervening sequence of 14 bases. Sequences SEHNR (CDR1) and FQNEAQ (CDR2) are obtained from the germline V gene (reference sequence). From the cysteine through the phenylalanine, the CDR3 covers 14 amino acids. Just CDR3 DNA is preserved here, 42 bases in frame from base 1.